These 20 T cell receptor beta chains originate from one sample sequenced in a study of breast tumors, draining lymph nodes, adjacent tissues. TCRdb ran MiXCR on the multiplex PCR reads and lists one entry per CDR3 protein. The sample includes tens of thousands of distinct CDR3 sequences, roughly 23% of them seen just once. The sequenced sample consisted of breast tumor tissue. These TCRs come from a female donor with breast cancer. Some clones in this sample may be carry-over from other donors' samples.

Regarding this clonotype: Since a much larger clone is just one base distant, this may be a read error. The V gene is TRBV19, the J gene TRBJ2-3; no definite D call. The CDR3 is 14 residues long. V dropped 1 base and J dropped 4 bases, with 9 bases sitting between them. Germline V gene data show CDR1 as LNHDA and CDR2 as SQIVND (reference sequence). The CDR3 DNA sequence: TGTGCCAGTAGTATAGGTGTGATCGCAGATACGCAGTATTTT. This sequence encodes CASSIGVIADTQYF.

The chain recombines TRBV5-1 with TRBJ2-3; 8 bases fit TRBD1. The trim removed 3 bases at V and 3 bases at J, leaving 9 bases unmatched. Germline lookup yields CDR1 SGHRS and CDR2 YFSETQ. The CDR3 is 16 residues long. CDR3 bases: TGCGCCAGCAGCTCCGAAGGGCAGGGGGCAACAGATACGCAGTATTTT. It specifies CASSSEGQGATDTQYF.

This clonotype was counted many times. The chain couples TRBV6-1 to TRBJ2-1; D ambiguous. V was shortened by 3 bases and J by 8 bases, with 17 bases between the two germline ends. The CDR3 is 15 amino acids. Germline V CDR1 and CDR2: MNHNS, SASEGT. CDR3 DNA: TGTGCCAGCAGTGAGAAAGCCCTCATTGTAGATGAGCAGTTCTTC. Translating gives CASSEKALIVDEQFF.

This clonotype was seen at least ten times. The genes are TRBV6-1 and TRBJ2-7, with no clear D. This CDR3 contains 14 residues. V lost 1 base to trimming and J lost 6 bases, with 13 bases between them. Germline CDR1 MNHNS, CDR2 SASEGT. The CDR3 DNA reads as TGTGCCAGCAGTGAAGAACTGGGTACCGTCGAGCAGTACTTC. Translation: CASSEELGTVEQYF.

This clonotype was detected ten times or more. The chain recombines TRBV24-1 with TRBJ2-7; tentative D call: TRBD1 (5 bases). With 3 bases removed from V and 3 bases from J, the gap between germline ends came to 14 bases. The CDR3 runs to 15 residues. CDR1 and CDR2 from the germline V gene are KGHDR and SFDVKD. The CDR3 here is CATSDPQADSYEQYF. The CDR3 bases are TGTGCCACCAGTGATCCACAAGCAGACAGCTACGAGCAGTACTTC.

In this sample, this clonotype turned up a few times. This chain joins TRBV10-2 and TRBJ2-5; TRBD2 matches 9 bases. V lost 6 bases and J lost 1; bases outside the gene matches: 6. The CDR3 loop spans 15 amino acids. The V gene's germline CDR1 is WSHSY and CDR2 SAAADI. The DNA of the CDR3 is TGCGCCAGCAGCGAGACTAGCGGACTCCAAGAGACCCAGTACTTC. Its translation is CASSETSGLQETQYF.

In its sample, this clonotype was seen a few times. The genes are TRBV2 and TRBJ2-5; 8 bases line up with TRBD1. CDR1 SNHLY and CDR2 FYNNEI come from the germline V gene. V dropped 1 base and J dropped 8; count of bases not matched to a gene: 9. There are 15 residues in the CDR3. The DNA for the CDR3 is TGTGCCAGCAGTGAAGTGGGACAGGCAATGAGAACCCAGTACTTC. It is translated as CASSEVGQAMRTQYF.

Regarding this clonotype: One end of the junction is discordant with germline, which a read error may explain. For the CDR3, the DNA is TGTGCCAGCAGCTTAGTACAGAACAATGAAGCTTTCTTT. Protein sequence: CASSLVQNNEAFF. V usage is TRBV7-9 and J usage is TRBJ1-1; D is unresolved. The CDR3 is 13 residues long. Germline loops: CDR1 SEHNR, CDR2 FQNEAQ (reference sequence).

This clonotype was detected ten times or more. V gene TRBV10-2 combines with J gene TRBJ1-3; D uncertain. There are 15 residues in the CDR3. The V and J ends lost 0 bases and 4 bases respectively, with 10 bases between them. Germline CDR1 reads WSHSY; CDR2 reads SAAADI. CDR3 sequence: CASSESGRSGNTIYF. CDR3 DNA: TGCGCCAGCAGTGAGTCGGGGAGGTCAGGAAACACCATATATTTT.

This clonotype was seen many times. The V and J genes are TRBV27 and TRBJ2-7, with a possible D match to TRBD2 (6 bases). V was shortened by 2 bases and J by 1 base, with 15 bases between the two germline ends. CDR1 and CDR2 (germline): MNHEY, SMNVEV (reference sequence). The CDR3 spans 16 residues. The CDR3 DNA follows: TGTGCCAGCAGTTTAACGTCGGGGGTAGCTTCCTACGAGCAGTACTTC. Translated: CASSLTSGVASYEQYF.

This clonotype was seen at least ten times. The chain couples TRBV9 to TRBJ2-3; D remains ambiguous. The CDR3 is 16 amino acids. Germline V lookup: CDR1 SGDLS, CDR2 YYNGEE. Deletions cut 4 bases from V and 6 bases from J, with 21 bases between. CDR3 in amino acids: CASSSPRTLSGDTQYF. DNA of the CDR3: TGTGCCAGCAGCTCCCCCCGGACGCTAAGTGGTGATACGCAGTATTTT.

Worth noting for this clonotype: It may be a read error: a sequence one base away is much more abundant. J is TRBJ2-3 and V is TRBV15, with a tentative D call TRBD1 (5 bases). Looked up from germline, CDR1 is LNHNV and CDR2 is YYDKDF (reference sequence). CDR3 length: 15 amino acids. The V end lost 5 bases, the J end lost 4 bases, and 16 bases lay between the germline ends. CDR3 sequence reads: CATSEDIQTADTQYF. In DNA, the CDR3 is TGTGCCACCAGCGAGGACATTCAAACCGCAGATACGCAGTATTTT.

In this sample, this clonotype is medium-sized. This rearrangement joins TRBV6-5 to TRBJ1-6, with D unclear. The germline CDR1 and CDR2 sequences are MNHEY and SVGAGI. This CDR3 is built from 14 residues. The V and J ends lost 0 bases and 6 bases respectively, with 6 bases between them. CDR3 nucleotide sequence: TGTGCCAGCAGTTACTCGTCGACTAATTCACCCCTCCACTTT. Protein sequence: CASSYSSTNSPLHF.

This clonotype showed up many times. The chain carries TRBV30 and TRBJ2-7; tentative D call: TRBD1 (5 bases). The V and J ends lost 0 bases and 2 bases respectively, with 14 bases between them. Germline V lookup: CDR1 GTSNPN, CDR2 SVGIG (reference sequence). This CDR3 comprises 15 residues. Here the CDR3 reads CAWSVMAGITYEQYF. CDR3 sequence (DNA): TGTGCCTGGAGTGTAATGGCAGGGATAACCTACGAGCAGTACTTC.

This clonotype was detected a few times. Compared with germline, one end of the junction differs, possibly owing to a read error. The CDR3 sequence is CGVGGNEKLFF. CDR3 nucleotides: TGCGGCGTTGGGGGGAATGAAAAACTGTTTTTT. The chain couples TRBV29-1 to TRBJ1-4; possibly TRBD1 for D (5 bases). The CDR3 spans 11 residues. The germline gives CDR1 SQVTM, CDR2 ANQGSEA.

This clonotype has ten or more counts. The chain couples TRBV29-1 to TRBJ2-1; 7 bases align to TRBD2. The CDR3 contains 20 residues. Germline CDR1 and CDR2: SQVTM and ANQGSEA. Unmatched junction bases numbered 27, after V lost 1 base and J lost 9 bases. The CDR3 bases are TGCAGCGTTGAAGTTAAATTTTACGCTAAGCTAGCGGTGGTCGGTAGTGAGCAGTTCTTC. Its protein product is CSVEVKFYAKLAVVGSEQFF.

This clonotype appeared a few times. The genes are TRBV7-9 and TRBJ1-1, with a weak D call TRBD1 (5 bases). The CDR3 extends over 14 amino acids. V lost 6 bases and J 6 bases, leaving 17 bases between the germline ends. Germline CDR1 SEHNR, CDR2 FQNEAQ (reference sequence). The CDR3 coding sequence is TGTGCCAGCAGTACGGAAAGGGGTCGGGCTGAAGCTTTCTTT. Translated, it gives CASSTERGRAEAFF.

This clonotype has ten or more counts. V gene TRBV10-3 combines with J gene TRBJ2-3; 7 bases match TRBD1. V was clipped by 10 bases and J by 5 bases; unmatched bases: 6. CDR1 and CDR2 from the germline V gene are ENHRY and SYGVKD. The CDR3 sequence is 12 residues long. The CDR3 region is CATRDRRDTQYF. The CDR3, as DNA: TGTGCCACCAGGGACAGAAGAGATACGCAGTATTTT.

This chain links TRBV20-1 with TRBJ2-7; D is undetermined. In germline, CDR1 is DFQATT, CDR2 SNEGSKA (reference sequence). V was clipped by 5 bases and J by 0 bases, with 14 bases between them. The CDR3 is 14 amino acids. This CDR3 reads CSAQADTSSYEQYF. DNA for the CDR3: TGCAGTGCTCAGGCAGATACAAGCTCCTACGAGCAGTACTTC.

This clonotype was recorded many times. The chain joins TRBV13 to TRBJ1-2; 9 bases are shared with TRBD1. Germline V CDR1 and CDR2: PRHDT, FYEKMQ (reference sequence). V gave up 5 bases and J gave up 7 bases; unmatched junction bases: 5. The CDR3 spans 13 residues. The CDR3 spells CASSMDRGIGYTF. The CDR3 DNA follows: TGTGCCAGCAGCATGGACAGGGGTATTGGCTACACCTTC. The full variable domain, completed using reference TRBV13 and TRBJ1-2, is AAGVIQSPRHLIKEKRETATLKCYPIPRHDTVYWYQQGPGQDPQFLISFYEKMQSDKGSIPDRFSAQQFSDYHSELNMSSLELGDSALYFCASSMDRGIGYTFGSGTRLTVV.